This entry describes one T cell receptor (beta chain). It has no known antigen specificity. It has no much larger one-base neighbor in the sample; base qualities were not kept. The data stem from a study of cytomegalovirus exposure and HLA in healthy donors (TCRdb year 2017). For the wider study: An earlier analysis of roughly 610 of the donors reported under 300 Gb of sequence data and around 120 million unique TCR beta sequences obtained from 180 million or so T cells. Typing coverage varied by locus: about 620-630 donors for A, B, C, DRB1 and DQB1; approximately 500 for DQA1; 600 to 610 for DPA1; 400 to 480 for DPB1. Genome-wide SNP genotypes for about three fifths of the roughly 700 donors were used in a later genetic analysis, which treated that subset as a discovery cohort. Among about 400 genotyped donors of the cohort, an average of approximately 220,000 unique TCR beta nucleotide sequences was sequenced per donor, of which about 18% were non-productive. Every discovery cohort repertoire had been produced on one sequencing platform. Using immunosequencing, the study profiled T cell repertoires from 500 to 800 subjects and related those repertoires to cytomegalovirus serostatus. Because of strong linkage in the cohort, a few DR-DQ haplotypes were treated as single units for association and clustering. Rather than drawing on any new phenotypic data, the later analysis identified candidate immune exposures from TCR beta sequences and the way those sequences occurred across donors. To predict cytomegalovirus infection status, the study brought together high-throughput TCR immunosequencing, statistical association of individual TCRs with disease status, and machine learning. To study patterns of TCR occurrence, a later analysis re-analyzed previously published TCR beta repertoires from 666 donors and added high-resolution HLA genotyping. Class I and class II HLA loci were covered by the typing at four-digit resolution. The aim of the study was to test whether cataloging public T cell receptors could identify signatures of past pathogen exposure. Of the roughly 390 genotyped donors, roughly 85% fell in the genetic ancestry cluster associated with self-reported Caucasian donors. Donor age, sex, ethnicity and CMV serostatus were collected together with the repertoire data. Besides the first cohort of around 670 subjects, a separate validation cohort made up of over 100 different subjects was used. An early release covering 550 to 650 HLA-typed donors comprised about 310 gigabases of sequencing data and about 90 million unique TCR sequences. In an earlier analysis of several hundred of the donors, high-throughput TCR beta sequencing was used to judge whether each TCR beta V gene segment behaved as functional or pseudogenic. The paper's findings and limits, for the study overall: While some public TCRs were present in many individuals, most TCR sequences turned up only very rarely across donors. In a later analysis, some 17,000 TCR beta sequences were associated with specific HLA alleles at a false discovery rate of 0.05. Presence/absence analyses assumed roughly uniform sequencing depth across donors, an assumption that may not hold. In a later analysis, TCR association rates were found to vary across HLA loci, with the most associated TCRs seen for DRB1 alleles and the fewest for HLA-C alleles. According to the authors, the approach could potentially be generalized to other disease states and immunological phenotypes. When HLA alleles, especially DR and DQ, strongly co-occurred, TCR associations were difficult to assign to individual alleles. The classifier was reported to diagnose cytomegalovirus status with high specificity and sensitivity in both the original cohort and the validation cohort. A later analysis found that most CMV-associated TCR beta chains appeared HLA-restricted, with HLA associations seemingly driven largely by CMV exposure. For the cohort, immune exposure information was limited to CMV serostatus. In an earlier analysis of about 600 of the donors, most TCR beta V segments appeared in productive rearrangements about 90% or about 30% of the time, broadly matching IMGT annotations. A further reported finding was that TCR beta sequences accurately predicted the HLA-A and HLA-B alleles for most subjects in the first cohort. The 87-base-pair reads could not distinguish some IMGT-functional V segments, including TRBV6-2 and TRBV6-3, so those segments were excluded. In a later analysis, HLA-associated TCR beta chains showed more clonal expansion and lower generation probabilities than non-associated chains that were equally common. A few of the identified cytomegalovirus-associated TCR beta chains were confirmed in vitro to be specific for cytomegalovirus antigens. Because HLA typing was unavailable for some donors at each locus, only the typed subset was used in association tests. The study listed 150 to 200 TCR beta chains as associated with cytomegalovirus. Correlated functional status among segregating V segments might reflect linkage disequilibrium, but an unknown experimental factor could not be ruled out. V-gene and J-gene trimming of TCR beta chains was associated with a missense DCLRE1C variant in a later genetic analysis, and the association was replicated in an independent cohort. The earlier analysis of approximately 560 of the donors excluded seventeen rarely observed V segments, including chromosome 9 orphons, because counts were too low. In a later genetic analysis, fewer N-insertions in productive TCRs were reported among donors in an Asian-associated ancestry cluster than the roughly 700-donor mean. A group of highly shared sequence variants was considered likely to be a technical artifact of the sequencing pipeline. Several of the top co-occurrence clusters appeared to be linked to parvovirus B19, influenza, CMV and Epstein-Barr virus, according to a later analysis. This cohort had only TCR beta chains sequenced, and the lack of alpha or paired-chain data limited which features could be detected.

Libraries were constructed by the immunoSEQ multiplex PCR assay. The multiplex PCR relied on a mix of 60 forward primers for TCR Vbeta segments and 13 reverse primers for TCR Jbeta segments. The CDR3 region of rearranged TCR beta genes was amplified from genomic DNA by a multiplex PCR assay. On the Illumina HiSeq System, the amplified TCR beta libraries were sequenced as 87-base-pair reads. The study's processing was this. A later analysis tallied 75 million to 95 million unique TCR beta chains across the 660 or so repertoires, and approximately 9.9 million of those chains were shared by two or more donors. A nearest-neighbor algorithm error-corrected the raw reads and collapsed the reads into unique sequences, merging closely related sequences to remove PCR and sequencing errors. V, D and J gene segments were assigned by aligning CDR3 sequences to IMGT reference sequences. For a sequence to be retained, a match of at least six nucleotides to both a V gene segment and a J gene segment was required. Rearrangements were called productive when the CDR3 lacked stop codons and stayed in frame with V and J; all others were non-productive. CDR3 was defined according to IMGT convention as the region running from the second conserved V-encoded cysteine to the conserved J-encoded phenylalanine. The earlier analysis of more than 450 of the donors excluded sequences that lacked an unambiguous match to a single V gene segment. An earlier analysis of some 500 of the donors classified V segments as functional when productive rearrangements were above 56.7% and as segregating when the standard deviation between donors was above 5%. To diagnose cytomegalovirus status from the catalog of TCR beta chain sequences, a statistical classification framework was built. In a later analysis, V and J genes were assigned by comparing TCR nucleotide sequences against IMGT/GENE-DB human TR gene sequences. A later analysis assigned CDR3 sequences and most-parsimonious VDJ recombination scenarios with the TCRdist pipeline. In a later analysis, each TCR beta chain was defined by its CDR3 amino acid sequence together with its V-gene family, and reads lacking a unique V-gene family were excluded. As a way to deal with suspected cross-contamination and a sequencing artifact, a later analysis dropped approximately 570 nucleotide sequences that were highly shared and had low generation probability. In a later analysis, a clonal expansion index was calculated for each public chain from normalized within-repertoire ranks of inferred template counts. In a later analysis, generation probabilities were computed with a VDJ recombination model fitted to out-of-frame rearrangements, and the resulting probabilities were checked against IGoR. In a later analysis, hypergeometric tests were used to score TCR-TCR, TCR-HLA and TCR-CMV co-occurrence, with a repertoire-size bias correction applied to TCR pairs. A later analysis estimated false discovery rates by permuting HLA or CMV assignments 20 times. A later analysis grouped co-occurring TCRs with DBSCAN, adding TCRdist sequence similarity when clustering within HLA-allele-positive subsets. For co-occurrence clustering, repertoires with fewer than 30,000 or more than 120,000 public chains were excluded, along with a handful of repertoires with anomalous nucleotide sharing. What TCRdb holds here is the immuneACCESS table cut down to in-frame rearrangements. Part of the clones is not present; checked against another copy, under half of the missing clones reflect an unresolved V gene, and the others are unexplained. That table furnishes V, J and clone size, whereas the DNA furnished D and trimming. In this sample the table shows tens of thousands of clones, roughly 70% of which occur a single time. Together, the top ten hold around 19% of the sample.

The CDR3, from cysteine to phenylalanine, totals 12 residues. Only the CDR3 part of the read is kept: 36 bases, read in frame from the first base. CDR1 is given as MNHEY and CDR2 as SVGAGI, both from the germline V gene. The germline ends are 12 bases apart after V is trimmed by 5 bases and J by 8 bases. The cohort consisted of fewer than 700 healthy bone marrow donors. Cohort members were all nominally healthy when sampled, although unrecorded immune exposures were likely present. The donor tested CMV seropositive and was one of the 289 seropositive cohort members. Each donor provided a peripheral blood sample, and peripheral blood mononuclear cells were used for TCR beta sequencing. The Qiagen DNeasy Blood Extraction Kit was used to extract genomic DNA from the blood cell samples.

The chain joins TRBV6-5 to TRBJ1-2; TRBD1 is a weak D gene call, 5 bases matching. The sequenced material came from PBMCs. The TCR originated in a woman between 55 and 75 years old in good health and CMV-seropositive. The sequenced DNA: TGTGCCAGCAGTCCACAGGTGGGCGGCTACACCTTC. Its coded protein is CASSPQVGGYTF.